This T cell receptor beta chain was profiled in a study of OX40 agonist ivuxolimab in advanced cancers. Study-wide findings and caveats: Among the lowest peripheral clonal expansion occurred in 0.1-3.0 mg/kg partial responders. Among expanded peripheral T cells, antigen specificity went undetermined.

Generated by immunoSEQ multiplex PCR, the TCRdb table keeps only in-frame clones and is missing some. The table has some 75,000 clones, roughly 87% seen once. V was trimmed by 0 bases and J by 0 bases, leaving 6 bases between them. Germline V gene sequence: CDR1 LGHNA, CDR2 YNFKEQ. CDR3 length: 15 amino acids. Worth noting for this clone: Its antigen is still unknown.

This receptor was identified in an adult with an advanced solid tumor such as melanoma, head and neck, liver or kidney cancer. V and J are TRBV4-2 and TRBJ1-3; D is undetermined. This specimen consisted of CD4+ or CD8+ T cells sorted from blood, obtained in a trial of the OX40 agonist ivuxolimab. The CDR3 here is CASSQDWGSGNTIYF. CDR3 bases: TGTGCCAGCAGCCAAGATTGGGGCTCTGGAAACACCATATATTTT.